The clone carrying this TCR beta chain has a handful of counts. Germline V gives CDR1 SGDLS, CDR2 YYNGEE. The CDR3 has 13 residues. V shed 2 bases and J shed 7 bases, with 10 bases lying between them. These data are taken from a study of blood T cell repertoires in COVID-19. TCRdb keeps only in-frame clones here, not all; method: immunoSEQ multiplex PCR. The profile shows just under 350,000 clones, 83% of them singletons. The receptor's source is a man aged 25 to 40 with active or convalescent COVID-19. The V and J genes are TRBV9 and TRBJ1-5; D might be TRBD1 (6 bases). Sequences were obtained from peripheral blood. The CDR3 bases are TGTGCCAGCAGCGTTACAGGGAGCCAGCCCCAGCATTTT. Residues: CASSVTGSQPQHF.